This T cell receptor beta chain came from a study of CD8 T cells in Susac syndrome. When the RNA was reverse transcribed, random hexamers were used with an input of about 0.5 to 1 ug. Multiplex immunoSEQ PCR targeted 54 Vbeta and 13 Jbeta TCR beta segments. One entry per CDR3 protein results from TCRdb running MiXCR on the immunoSEQ multiplex PCR reads. Of more than 100,000 distinct CDR3 sequences listed, 96% are singletons. In blood CD8+ and CD4+ T cells, TCR beta underwent sequencing. After removal of 6 bases from V and 7 bases from J, the junction contained 11 bases not matched to a gene. The CDR3 extends over 15 amino acids.

The chain couples TRBV12-3 or TRBV12-4 to TRBJ2-3, with 9 bases identical to TRBD2. Sequences were obtained from CD4+ T cells from PBMCs. This clonotype was obtained from a human donor with Susac syndrome. The CDR3 DNA is TGTGCCAGCAGCCCCGGGGGCGGGAGGGTCAATACGCAGTATTTT. The encoded protein is CASSPGGGRVNTQYF.